Shown below are 28 T cell receptor beta chains from a single sample sequenced in a study of blood T cell repertoires in COVID-19. Method: immunoSEQ multiplex PCR; TCRdb's copy keeps in-frame clones and lacks some. There are approximately 470,000 clones in the sample; roughly 87% occur only once, and about 0.75% lies in the top ten. Input material: PBMCs or T cells enriched from blood (not recorded which). The source of these receptors is a woman under 30 who had recovered from COVID-19.

This chain connects TRBV7-6 to TRBJ2-7, with 7 bases identical to TRBD2. In germline, CDR1 is SGHVS, CDR2 FNYEAQ. The CDR3 runs 13 residues. With V trimmed by 5 bases and J by 5 bases, 6 bases remained unmatched. This chain's CDR3 is CASSPGGINEQYF. The CDR3 nucleotides read TGTGCCAGCAGCCCCGGGGGGATAAACGAGCAGTACTTC.

This clone came up once. The sample holds other DNA sequences that translate to the same CDR3. The gene calls are TRBV28 and TRBJ2-7; D not certain. This CDR3 is built from 13 residues. CDR1 and CDR2 from the germline V gene are MDHEN and SYDVKM. Trimming removed 2 bases from V and 0 bases from J, with 5 bases in between. The CDR3 DNA follows: TGTGCCAGCAGTTTAGGCTCCTCCTACGAGCAGTACTTC. Residues: CASSLGSSYEQYF.

J is TRBJ2-1 and V is TRBV14; possibly TRBD2 for D (6 bases). CDR1 is SGHDN, CDR2 FVKESK, per germline. CDR3 length: 15 residues. V was cut by 1 base and J by 4 bases, with 11 bases left in between. The CDR3 region is CASSQGDGLYNEQFF. In nucleotides, the CDR3 is TGTGCCAGCAGCCAAGGGGACGGACTATACAATGAGCAGTTCTTC. The entire variable domain, with the rest obtained from reference TRBV14 and TRBJ2-1, is as follows: EAGVTQFPSHSVIEKGQTVTLRCDPISGHDNLYWYRRVMGKEIKFLLHFVKESKQDESGMPNNRFLAERTGGTYSTLKVQPAELEDSGVYFCASSQGDGLYNEQFFGPGTRLTVL.

The CDR3 bases are TGTGCCTGGAGCCCCGGGACAGGGCCGACCTACGAGCAGTACTTC. Protein: CAWSPGTGPTYEQYF. This chain connects TRBV30 to TRBJ2-7; 9 bases match TRBD1. Germline V lookup: CDR1 GTSNPN, CDR2 SVGIG (reference sequence). V shed 3 bases and J 2 bases; nucleotides not matched to a gene: 8. CDR3 length: 15 amino acids.

This chain connects TRBV27 to TRBJ2-3, with D possibly being TRBD1 (6 bases). Germline-derived CDR1 and CDR2 are MNHEY and SMNVEV (reference sequence). V was pared by 5 bases and J by 2 bases, with 8 bases between. This CDR3 is built from 13 residues. Here the CDR3 reads CASSGQNTDTQYF. The CDR3 bases are TGTGCCAGCAGTGGACAGAACACAGATACGCAGTATTTT.

The rearrangement links TRBV10-1 to TRBJ1-1; 9 bases map to TRBD1. V dropped 7 bases and J dropped 0; count of bases not matched to a gene: 9. This CDR3 spans 16 amino acids. The V gene's germline CDR1 is WNHNN and CDR2 SYGVQD (reference sequence). The CDR3 coding sequence is TGCGCCAGCATTTTATACAGGGGGCGGATGAACACTGAAGCTTTCTTT. Residues: CASILYRGRMNTEAFF.

J is TRBJ2-1 and V is TRBV10-3, with D possibly being TRBD2 (5 bases). The CDR3 runs 13 residues. V was cut by 1 base and J by 6 bases, with 7 bases left in between. Germline assignment: CDR1 ENHRY and CDR2 SYGVKD. This CDR3 is CAISEYAGNEQFF. The CDR3 coding sequence is TGTGCCATCAGTGAGTACGCGGGCAATGAGCAGTTCTTC.

The chain combines TRBV6-1 with TRBJ1-5, with D tentatively TRBD1 (5 bases). This CDR3 has 13 residues. The ends were cut back, 3 bases at V and 5 bases at J, with 8 bases in the middle. Germline lookup yields CDR1 MNHNS and CDR2 SASEGT. The CDR3 sequence is CASSEGPDQPQHF. Written as DNA, the CDR3 is TGTGCCAGCAGTGAGGGGCCGGATCAGCCCCAGCATTTT.

The chain links TRBV19 to TRBJ1-2, with 10 bases fitting TRBD1. The germline gives CDR1 LNHDA, CDR2 SQIVND (reference sequence). Trimming took 5 bases from V and 8 from J; bases not matched to a gene: 8. The CDR3 consists of 14 residues. The CDR3 DNA follows: TGTGCCAGTAGTCTCCGGGACAGGGGAAACGGCTACACCTTC. This translates into CASSLRDRGNGYTF.

V gene TRBV6-5 combines with J gene TRBJ2-3, with TRBD1 matching 8 bases. V lost 4 bases to trimming and J lost 2 bases; unmatched junction nucleotides: 8. The CDR3 length is 16 residues. Germline assignment: CDR1 MNHEY and CDR2 SVGAGI. CDR3 in DNA: TGTGCCAGCAGTTCTCCAAGACAGGGGCACACAGATACGCAGTATTTT. Translating it yields CASSSPRQGHTDTQYF.

The rearrangement links TRBV5-6 to TRBJ2-2, with TRBD1 matching 8 bases. Germline V gene data show CDR1 as SGHDT and CDR2 as YYEEEE. This CDR3 contains 14 residues. After removal of 4 bases from V and 7 bases from J, the junction contained 6 bases not matched to a gene. CDR3 region: CASSRTGPGGELFF. CDR3 nucleotide sequence: TGTGCCAGCAGCCGGACAGGGCCGGGCGGGGAGCTGTTTTTT.

The table lists this clone with a count of one. The rearrangement uses TRBV6-4 and TRBJ2-3; tentative D call: TRBD2 (5 bases). Trimming removed 3 bases from V and 5 bases from J, with 12 bases in between. CDR1 is MRHNA and CDR2 is SNTAGT in the germline V gene. The CDR3 runs 14 residues. The CDR3 DNA sequence: TGTGCCAGCAGTGAAGAATTGGGGAGAGATACGCAGTATTTT. It yields the protein CASSEELGRDTQYF.

This chain joins TRBV18 and TRBJ1-2, with D perhaps matching TRBD1 (6 bases). The CDR3 contains 15 residues. From germline, CDR1 is KGHSH and CDR2 LQKENI. V lost 2 bases to trimming and J lost 8 bases, with 18 bases between them. CDR3 sequence reads: CASSPLQGVDVGYTF. Written as DNA, the CDR3 is TGTGCCAGCTCACCATTACAGGGAGTCGACGTCGGCTACACCTTC. Using reference TRBV18 and TRBJ1-2 for the parts outside the CDR3, the full variable domain is NAGVMQNPRHLVRRRGQEARLRCSPMKGHSHVYWYRQLPEEGLKFMVYLQKENIIDESGMPKERFSAEFPKEGPSILRIQQVVRGDSAAYFCASSPLQGVDVGYTFGSGTRLTVV.

The V and J genes are TRBV3-1 (or the pseudogene TRBV3-2) and TRBJ1-2; no firm D call. V dropped 0 bases and J dropped 0 bases, with 17 bases sitting between them. Germline loops: CDR1 LGHDT, CDR2 YNNKEL (reference sequence). The CDR3 runs 18 residues. The CDR3 protein is CASSQESLWWASNYGYTF. The DNA for the CDR3 is TGTGCCAGCAGCCAAGAGTCCCTATGGTGGGCCTCTAACTATGGCTACACCTTC.

This chain joins TRBV15 and TRBJ2-5, with TRBD1 as a possible D gene (6 bases). From germline, CDR1 is LNHNV and CDR2 YYDKDF (reference sequence). The ends were cut back, 0 bases at V and 5 bases at J, with 16 bases in the middle. This CDR3 has 16 residues. The CDR3 DNA reads as TGTGCCACCAGCAGAGATTTTAGGCAGGGGCACGAGACCCAGTACTTC. Protein: CATSRDFRQGHETQYF.

V is TRBV18 and J is TRBJ1-2; possibly TRBD1 for D (5 bases). Trimming stripped 6 bases from V and 4 bases from J, with 15 bases between. CDR1 KGHSH and CDR2 LQKENI come from the germline V gene. This CDR3 is built from 14 residues. The CDR3 reads CASSPGAGFYGYTF. The CDR3 DNA sequence: TGTGCCAGCTCCCCCGGGGCGGGGTTCTATGGCTACACCTTC.

The chain joins TRBV27 to TRBJ2-2, with 8 bases fitting TRBD1. The ends lost 3 bases at V and 2 bases at J; junction bases unmatched: 2. Per the germline V gene, CDR1 is MNHEY and CDR2 is SMNVEV (reference sequence). There are 15 residues in the CDR3. This CDR3 reads CASSLGQANTGELFF. In DNA, the CDR3 is TGTGCCAGCAGTTTGGGACAGGCCAACACCGGGGAGCTGTTTTTT.

This clone was seen only once. This chain uses TRBV11-2 with TRBJ1-4; D not resolved. The germline V and J ends were trimmed by 5 bases and 0 bases, with 7 bases remaining between them. Looked up from germline, CDR1 is SGHAT and CDR2 is FQNNGV. CDR3 size: 14 residues. DNA of the CDR3: TGTGCCAGCAGCCGATTAGCAACTAATGAAAAACTGTTTTTT. This encodes CASSRLATNEKLFF. The whole variable domain, remainder taken from reference TRBV11-2 and TRBJ1-4, is EAGVAQSPRYKIIEKRQSVAFWCNPISGHATLYWYQQILGQGPKLLIQFQNNGVVDDSQLPKDRFSAERLKGVDSTLKIQPAKLEDSAVYLCASSRLATNEKLFFGSGTQLSVL.

This clone was seen more than once but under ten times. The gene calls are TRBV6-5 and TRBJ1-4; D unclear. CDR1 and CDR2 (germline): MNHEY, SVGAGI. V dropped 5 bases and J dropped 7 bases, with 14 bases sitting between them. The CDR3 has 14 amino acids. The CDR3 is CASSLGSRGEKLFF. CDR3 in DNA: TGTGCCAGCAGTCTAGGGAGTCGAGGTGAAAAACTGTTTTTT.

The chain links TRBV7-2 to TRBJ1-1, with D uncertain. Germline V CDR1 and CDR2: SGHTA, FQGNSA. Trimming took off 5 bases at V and 2 bases at J, with 12 bases between the two ends. This CDR3 is built from 14 residues. This chain's CDR3 is CASSPRDKNTEAFF. The CDR3 DNA sequence: TGTGCCAGCAGCCCCCGCGACAAAAACACTGAAGCTTTCTTT.

This chain connects TRBV5-1 to TRBJ2-1; 8 nucleotides agree with TRBD1. The germline V gene encodes CDR1 SGHRS and CDR2 YFSETQ. The CDR3 is 13 amino acids. After removal of 5 bases from V and 12 bases from J, the junction contained 10 bases not matched to a gene. The CDR3: CASRPDLQGGQFF. The CDR3 DNA reads TGCGCCAGCAGACCCGACCTACAGGGGGGGCAGTTCTTC.

The genes are TRBV27 and TRBJ1-5; D is unclear. The length of the CDR3 is 13 residues. Germline loops: CDR1 MNHEY, CDR2 SMNVEV (reference sequence). Trimming took 0 bases from V and 11 from J, leaving 11 bases between them. The CDR3 region is CASSLSGGKSQHF. The CDR3, as DNA: TGTGCCAGCAGTTTATCGGGAGGTAAGTCCCAGCATTTT.

V gene TRBV5-4 combines with J gene TRBJ2-7; possibly TRBD2 for D (6 bases). This CDR3 is built from 15 residues. The germline V gene has CDR1 SGHNT and CDR2 YYREEE (reference sequence). The ends were cut back, 2 bases at V and 4 bases at J, with 16 bases in the middle. This chain's CDR3 is CASSLVGGRIYEQYF. As DNA, the CDR3 is TGTGCCAGCAGCTTAGTGGGGGGACGGATATACGAGCAGTACTTC.

The chain employs TRBV30 and TRBJ2-5; 8 bases agree with TRBD1. The germline CDR1 and CDR2 sequences are GTSNPN and SVGIG (reference sequence). With V trimmed by 5 bases and J by 13 bases, 12 bases remained unmatched. The CDR3 is 12 amino acids. CDR3 region: CAWGHATGGLYF. In nucleotides, the CDR3 is TGTGCCTGGGGACACGCTACAGGGGGTCTGTACTTC.

This clone was detected many times. V usage is TRBV28 and J usage is TRBJ2-7; D is perhaps TRBD2 (5 bases). Germline lookup yields CDR1 MDHEN and CDR2 SYDVKM. The germline V and J ends were trimmed by 3 bases and 6 bases, with 15 bases remaining between them. The CDR3 sequence is 14 residues long. CDR3 sequence reads: CASSLVYEGREQYF. The CDR3 DNA reads TGTGCCAGCAGTTTGGTATATGAGGGTCGCGAGCAGTACTTC.

A few counts support this clone. This chain uses TRBV5-1 with TRBJ2-5, with D hard to call. The V gene's germline CDR1 is SGHRS and CDR2 YFSETQ. The CDR3 is 15 amino acids. The ends were cut back, 0 bases at V and 3 bases at J, with 12 bases in the middle. The CDR3: CASSLVAPGEETQYF. The CDR3 DNA reads as TGCGCCAGCAGCTTGGTTGCCCCTGGAGAAGAGACCCAGTACTTC.

The chain recombines TRBV30 with TRBJ1-6; D call uncertain. CDR1 and CDR2 from the germline V gene are GTSNPN and SVGIG (reference sequence). This CDR3 region has 13 residues. The ends were cut back, 0 bases at V and 8 bases at J, with 8 bases in the middle. The CDR3 region has the DNA TGTGCCTGGAGTGTAGGTGAGGATTCACCCCTCCACTTT. This sequence encodes CAWSVGEDSPLHF.

The chain recombines TRBV6-5 with TRBJ2-2; 8 bases align to TRBD1. The ends lost 4 bases at V and 3 bases at J; junction bases unmatched: 1. The germline V gene has CDR1 MNHEY and CDR2 SVGAGI. The CDR3 is 14 residues long. The CDR3 DNA follows: TGTGCCAGCAGTTTGGGACAGGACACCGGGGAGCTGTTTTTT. Amino acids: CASSLGQDTGELFF.